Following are 29 T cell receptor beta chains from one sample sequenced in a study of T cells in Graves' hyperthyroidism and ophthalmopathy. Authors of the study amplified TCR beta CDR3 regions from RNA transcripts. HTBI primers were the set used in a first-round RT-PCR of the TCR CDR3. TCRdb independently ran MiXCR on the multiplex PCR reads; one entry per CDR3 protein. Of roughly 300,000 distinct CDR3 sequences detected, around a sixth appear once; the ten largest clones hold approximately 49%. Sequences were obtained from blood. All receptors derive from a woman between 50 and 59 years old with Graves' hyperthyroidism.

In its sample, this clonotype was seen many times. The CDR3 DNA reads TGCGCCAGCAGCTTTAACAGGCCTAATAACTATGGCTACACCTTC. Translating gives CASSFNRPNNYGYTF. This rearrangement joins TRBV5-1 to TRBJ1-2; TRBD1 is a possible D gene (5 bases). Germline assignment: CDR1 SGHRS and CDR2 YFSETQ. This CDR3 has 15 residues. V lost 2 bases, J lost 1 base, and 12 bases lay in between.

This clonotype was detected ten times or more. The rearrangement joins TRBV28 to TRBJ2-1, with 9 bases fitting TRBD2. Unmatched junction bases numbered 4, after V lost 0 bases and J lost 4 bases. The CDR3 has 16 residues. Germline V lookup: CDR1 MDHEN, CDR2 SYDVKM. The CDR3 here is CASSLWSSGRYNEQFF. The DNA of the CDR3 is TGTGCCAGCAGTTTATGGTCCAGCGGGAGGTACAATGAGCAGTTCTTC.

This clonotype was seen only a few times. The chain links TRBV6-1 to TRBJ2-3; 9 bases are shared with TRBD1. Losses at the gene ends were 5 bases for V and 7 bases for J; bases not matched to a gene: 7. The germline CDR1 and CDR2 sequences are MNHNS and SASEGT. The CDR3 contains 14 residues. The CDR3 here is CASSFRQGVYTQYF. The CDR3 DNA reads TGTGCCAGCAGTTTTCGACAGGGGGTATATACGCAGTATTTT.

The chain joins TRBV19 to TRBJ2-2; D unresolved. CDR3 length equals 17 residues. Germline V gives CDR1 LNHDA, CDR2 SQIVND (reference sequence). Trimming pared 3 bases from V and 3 bases from J, leaving 17 bases between. The CDR3 protein is CASSMSSSYSHTGELFF. The CDR3 DNA follows: TGTGCCAGTAGTATGTCTTCATCTTATTCCCACACCGGGGAGCTGTTTTTT.

The chain links TRBV5-1 to TRBJ1-2, with 8 positions matching TRBD1. The CDR3 contains 19 residues. From germline, CDR1 is SGHRS and CDR2 YFSETQ. Unmatched junction bases numbered 17, after V lost 4 bases and J lost 0 bases. CDR3 DNA: TGCGCCAGCAGCCCGGGACAGGTTAGAGGATTCGGCGCTAACTATGGCTACACCTTC. Translating it yields CASSPGQVRGFGANYGYTF.

Details on this clonotype: A much larger clone is a single base away; this may be a read error. This chain uses TRBV30 with TRBJ2-2; D is perhaps TRBD2 (5 bases). The CDR3 totals 11 residues. Germline values: CDR1 GTSNPN, CDR2 SVGIG (reference sequence). The CDR3 DNA follows: TGTGCCTGGAGTGTTACCGGGGAGCTGCTTTTT. This encodes CAWSVTGELLF.

This clonotype has at least ten counts. The V gene is TRBV18, the J gene TRBJ2-5; D ambiguous. The CDR3 is 14 residues long. CDR1 is KGHSH and CDR2 is LQKENI in the germline V gene. Trimming pared 1 base from V and 1 base from J, leaving 7 bases between. The CDR3: CASSPRIGQETQYF. CDR3 nucleotide sequence: TGTGCCAGCTCACCACGGATAGGCCAAGAGACCCAGTACTTC.

The rearrangement links TRBV20-1 to TRBJ2-1; no clear D. Germline assignment: CDR1 DFQATT and CDR2 SNEGSKA (reference sequence). The CDR3 length is 15 residues. V lost 6 bases and J 0 bases, leaving 15 bases between the germline ends. CDR3 loop: CSAMDGSSSYNEQFF. The CDR3 nucleotides are TGCAGTGCCATGGACGGGTCCAGCTCCTACAATGAGCAGTTCTTC.

This clonotype was seen at least ten times. This chain links TRBV30 with TRBJ1-1; weak D call: TRBD1 (6 bases). The V and J ends lost 8 bases and 5 bases respectively, with 12 bases between them. Germline assignment: CDR1 GTSNPN and CDR2 SVGIG (reference sequence). This CDR3 has 11 amino acids. The CDR3 loop reads CAGRGRTEAFF. The CDR3 nucleotides read TGTGCCGGCAGGGGTAGGACTGAAGCTTTCTTT.

The rearrangement links TRBV6-1 to TRBJ1-1, with D tentatively TRBD1 (5 bases). CDR3 size: 13 residues. V was clipped by 4 bases and J by 5 bases, with 11 bases between them. Looked up from germline, CDR1 is MNHNS and CDR2 is SASEGT. As DNA, the CDR3 is TGTGCCAGCAGTGCGGATCAGGGTACTGAAGCTTTCTTT. Translation gives CASSADQGTEAFF.

This clonotype was counted ten times or more. This chain's CDR3 is CASSTDSYEQYF. The CDR3 DNA reads as TGTGCCAGCAGCACAGACAGCTACGAGCAGTACTTC. J is TRBJ2-7 and V is TRBV11-2; D is possibly TRBD1 (5 bases). The CDR3 has 12 amino acids. Germline V gene lookup returns CDR1 SGHAT and CDR2 FQNNGV. V lost 5 bases, J lost 3 bases, and 8 bases lay in between.

This clonotype has at least ten counts. This chain joins TRBV5-1 and TRBJ2-1; 11 bases line up with TRBD2. Germline loops: CDR1 SGHRS, CDR2 YFSETQ. The CDR3 is 15 amino acids. The ends lost 4 bases at V and 8 bases at J; junction bases unmatched: 8. The DNA for the CDR3 is TGCGCCAGCAGCCCTGGACTAGCGGGCGGGGATGAGCAGTTCTTC. Translating gives CASSPGLAGGDEQFF.

The chain employs TRBV2 and TRBJ2-5, with 8 positions matching TRBD2. In germline, CDR1 is SNHLY, CDR2 FYNNEI. The junction had 9 bases not matched to a gene; V was cut back by 1 base and J by 5 bases. CDR3 length: 16 amino acids. CDR3 residues: CASSEVLRGDGETQYF. CDR3 nucleotide sequence: TGTGCCAGCAGTGAAGTTCTGCGGGGGGACGGGGAGACCCAGTACTTC.

This clonotype came up many times. The junction differs from germline at one of its ends, possibly a read error. The J gene is TRBJ2-2, the V gene TRBV6-6, with D maybe TRBD2 (5 bases). CDR3 length equals 13 residues. CDR1 is MNHNY and CDR2 is SVGAGI in the germline V gene (reference sequence). CDR3 sequence (DNA): TGTGCCAGCAGTCACTCGAGGGCCGGGGAGCTGTTTTTT. Amino acids: CASSHSRAGELFF.

This clonotype was seen only a few times. The rearrangement links TRBV5-4 to TRBJ1-2, with TRBD1 identical over 9 bases. With 2 bases clipped from V and 7 bases from J, the junction kept 3 bases outside the gene matches. The CDR3 runs 13 residues. Germline V gives CDR1 SGHNT, CDR2 YYREEE (reference sequence). The CDR3 bases are TGTGCCAGCAGCTTACAGGGGGCTGTTGGCTACACCTTC. Translated: CASSLQGAVGYTF.

This chain uses TRBV7-9 with TRBJ2-7, with TRBD2 identical over 8 bases. The CDR3 runs 12 residues. Germline loops: CDR1 SEHNR, CDR2 FQNEAQ (reference sequence). V lost 8 bases, J lost 4 bases, and 4 bases stayed unmatched. The DNA of the CDR3 is TGTGCCAGCGGTGGCGGGGGGTACGAGCAGTACGTC. Protein product: CASGGGGYEQYV.

The J gene is TRBJ1-1, the V gene TRBV29-1; no clear D. With 5 bases removed from V and 3 bases from J, the gap between germline ends came to 19 bases. The CDR3 totals 15 residues. Germline CDR1 and CDR2: SQVTM and ANQGSEA. The CDR3: CSVSRVLGPDTEAFF. DNA of the CDR3: TGCAGCGTTTCCCGGGTTTTAGGGCCGGACACTGAAGCTTTCTTT.

This clonotype has at least ten counts. The CDR3 loop reads CASSLDLIRRGIYEQYF. The DNA for the CDR3 is TGTGCCAGCAGCTTAGATCTCATCCGCAGGGGAATCTACGAGCAGTACTTC. V usage is TRBV11-2 and J usage is TRBJ2-7; tentatively, D is TRBD1 (6 bases). CDR1 and CDR2 (germline): SGHAT, FQNNGV. V lost 0 bases, J lost 3 bases, and 18 bases lay in between. The CDR3 contains 17 residues.

The V and J genes are TRBV9 and TRBJ1-3; D perhaps matches TRBD1 (6 bases). V dropped 0 bases and J dropped 0 bases, with 7 bases sitting between them. Germline CDR1 SGDLS, CDR2 YYNGEE. The CDR3 length is 15 residues. CDR3 nucleotide sequence: TGTGCCAGCAGCGTAGGGGGGCTCTCTGGAAACACCATATATTTT. Its translation: CASSVGGLSGNTIYF.

This chain uses TRBV30 with TRBJ2-1; D might be TRBD2 (7 bases). This CDR3 is 13 amino acids long. Germline V gene sequence: CDR1 GTSNPN, CDR2 SVGIG (reference sequence). Trimming took 0 bases from V and 16 from J, leaving 19 bases between them. CDR3 region: CAWSVEAQGGRFF. In DNA, the CDR3 is TGTGCCTGGAGTGTAGAGGCACAGGGAGGGCGATTCTTC.

The V gene is TRBV5-6, the J gene TRBJ1-1, with a weak D call TRBD1 (6 bases). The CDR3 totals 19 residues. CDR1 is SGHDT and CDR2 is YYEEEE in the germline V gene. Trimming pared 0 bases from V and 1 base from J, leaving 22 bases between. This chain's CDR3 is CASSLVGDGGDIKNTEAFF. CDR3 sequence (DNA): TGTGCCAGCAGCTTGGTGGGGGACGGGGGGGACATAAAGAACACTGAAGCTTTCTTT.

In regard to this clonotype: At one of its ends the junction is not consistent with the germline gene, which may arise from a read error. The rearrangement uses TRBV12-3 or TRBV12-4 and TRBJ2-3; 9 bases are shared with TRBD2. There are 16 residues in the CDR3. CDR3 sequence reads: CASSLEREALVDMQYF. In DNA, the CDR3 is TGTGCCAGCAGTTTAGAGCGGGAGGCGTTGGTAGATATGCAGTATTTT.

This chain uses TRBV6-5 with TRBJ2-2, with 9 bases identical to TRBD2. CDR3 length: 17 residues. With 4 bases clipped from V and 3 bases from J, the junction kept 9 bases outside the gene matches. From germline, CDR1 is MNHEY and CDR2 SVGAGI. CDR3 bases: TGTGCCAGCAGTTCCCTAGGGGGACTAGCCGACACCGGGGAGCTGTTTTTT. This encodes CASSSLGGLADTGELFF.

This clonotype has ten or more counts. The V gene is TRBV18, the J gene TRBJ2-5; a weak D match, TRBD1 (5 bases). This CDR3 is built from 14 residues. V was trimmed by 2 bases and J by 1 base, leaving 8 bases between them. Germline CDR1 and CDR2: KGHSH and LQKENI. The CDR3 loop reads CASSPSRVQETQYF. The CDR3 DNA reads as TGTGCCAGCTCACCAAGCAGGGTCCAAGAGACCCAGTACTTC.

The sample holds a few counts of this clonotype. The chain recombines TRBV6-1 with TRBJ1-5, with D unresolved. The CDR3 length is 18 residues. V was trimmed by 5 bases and J by 0 bases, leaving 20 bases between them. In germline, CDR1 is MNHNS, CDR2 SASEGT. This CDR3 is CASSYLPPTVNSNQPQHF. CDR3 nucleotide sequence: TGTGCCAGCAGTTATCTCCCCCCCACGGTTAATAGCAATCAGCCCCAGCATTTT.

As to this clonotype: This may come from a read error, since a much larger clone is one base off. The chain combines TRBV12-3 or TRBV12-4 with TRBJ1-6, with D perhaps matching TRBD1 (5 bases). The CDR3 consists of 15 residues. Trimming cost V 9 bases and J 10 bases, with 22 bases left between them. CDR3 residues: CARSRVLGEGSPLHF. The CDR3 DNA reads as TGTGCCAGAAGCCGTGTTCTGGGCGAGGGGTCACCCCTCCACTTT.

This clonotype was observed at least ten times. The genes are TRBV15 and TRBJ1-5; 7 bases align to TRBD1. The V gene end was trimmed by 3 bases and the J gene end by 7 bases; junction bases not matched to a gene: 6. CDR1 is LNHNV, CDR2 YYDKDF, per germline (reference sequence). The CDR3 consists of 14 residues. CDR3 sequence reads: CATSRGQGVQPQHF. The CDR3 DNA reads TGTGCCACCAGCAGGGGCCAGGGGGTGCAGCCCCAGCATTTT.

This clonotype was seen a few times. The rearrangement links TRBV20-1 to TRBJ1-2; TRBD1 might be the D (5 bases). The CDR3 is made up of 15 amino acids. V lost 0 bases and J lost 2, with 13 bases in between. The germline V gene encodes CDR1 DFQATT and CDR2 SNEGSKA (reference sequence). Here the CDR3 reads CSARDAPEGNYGYTF. The CDR3 DNA sequence: TGCAGTGCTAGAGATGCCCCAGAGGGGAACTATGGCTACACCTTC.

This clonotype was seen many times. The chain uses TRBV7-9 and TRBJ2-5, with a weak D call TRBD2 (6 bases). The germline CDR1 and CDR2 sequences are SEHNR and FQNEAQ (reference sequence). The CDR3 extends over 15 amino acids. Trimming stripped 4 bases from V and 2 bases from J, with 14 bases between. In nucleotides, the CDR3 is TGTGCCAGCAGCTCTACCGGGACTCCGCAAGAGACCCAGTACTTC. Its translation: CASSSTGTPQETQYF.